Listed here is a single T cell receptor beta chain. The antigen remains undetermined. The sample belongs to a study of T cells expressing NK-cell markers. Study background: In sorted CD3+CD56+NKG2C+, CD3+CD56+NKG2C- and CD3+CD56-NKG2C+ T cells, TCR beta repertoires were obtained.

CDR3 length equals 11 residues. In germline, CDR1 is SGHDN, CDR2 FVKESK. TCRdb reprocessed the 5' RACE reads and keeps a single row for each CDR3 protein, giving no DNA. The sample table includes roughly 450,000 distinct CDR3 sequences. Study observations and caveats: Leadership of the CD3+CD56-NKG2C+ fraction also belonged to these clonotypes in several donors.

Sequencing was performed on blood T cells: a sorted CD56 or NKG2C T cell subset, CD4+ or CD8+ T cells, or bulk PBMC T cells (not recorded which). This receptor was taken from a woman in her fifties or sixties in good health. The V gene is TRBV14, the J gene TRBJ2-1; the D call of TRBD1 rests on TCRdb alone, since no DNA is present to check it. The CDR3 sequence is CASSSGTVQFF.